This T cell receptor beta chain derives from a study of T cell responses to AZD1222 COVID-19 vaccine. Second doses that came at about 4 or about 12 weeks were put together. Method: immunoSEQ multiplex PCR; TCRdb's copy keeps in-frame clones and lacks some. The table records 120,000 or so clones, about 90% of them present only once. Germline V CDR1 and CDR2: MGHRA, YSYEKL. The V segment lost 1 base and the J segment 2 bases; nucleotides outside the gene matches: 4. The CDR3 is made up of 16 amino acids. The chain is built from TRBV4-1 and TRBJ2-2, with TRBD2 identical over 7 bases. This TCR derives from an adult who received the AZD1222 COVID-19 vaccine. The material was peripheral blood, obtained 28 days after the second AZD1222 dose. The CDR3 nucleotides read TGCGCCAGCAGCCAAGTTTCGGGGGGAAACACCGGGGAGCTGTTTTTT. Amino acid sequence: CASSQVSGGNTGELFF.